This entry features one T cell receptor (beta chain) sequence. The antigen remains undetermined. The germline gives CDR1 MNHNY, CDR2 SVGAGI (reference sequence). Trimming removed 2 bases from V and 2 bases from J, with 12 bases in between. The length of the CDR3 is 15 residues. With 60 Vbeta and 13 Jbeta primers, the PCR was carried out. Measured with immunoSEQ multiplex PCR; TCRdb has only the in-frame clones, and not every one. Of almost 85,000 clones listed, 78% are singletons. This entry is derived from a study of cytomegalovirus exposure and HLA in healthy donors. Study results and limitations: Roughly uniform depth of sequencing across donors was assumed in presence/absence analyses. According to the study, roughly 180 TCR beta chains were cytomegalovirus-associated. Relative to equally common others, HLA-associated TCR beta chains showed greater clonal expansion in a later analysis. In a later analysis, V- and J-gene trimming of beta chains associated with a DCLRE1C missense variant, replicated independently.

Sequenced sample: PBMCs. The gene calls are TRBV6-6 and TRBJ2-5, with D possibly being TRBD1 (5 bases). The TCR originated in a male donor in good health and CMV-seropositive. The CDR3 spells CASSYPERGQETQYF. CDR3 DNA sequence: TGTGCCAGCAGTTACCCGGAAAGGGGACAAGAGACCCAGTACTTC.